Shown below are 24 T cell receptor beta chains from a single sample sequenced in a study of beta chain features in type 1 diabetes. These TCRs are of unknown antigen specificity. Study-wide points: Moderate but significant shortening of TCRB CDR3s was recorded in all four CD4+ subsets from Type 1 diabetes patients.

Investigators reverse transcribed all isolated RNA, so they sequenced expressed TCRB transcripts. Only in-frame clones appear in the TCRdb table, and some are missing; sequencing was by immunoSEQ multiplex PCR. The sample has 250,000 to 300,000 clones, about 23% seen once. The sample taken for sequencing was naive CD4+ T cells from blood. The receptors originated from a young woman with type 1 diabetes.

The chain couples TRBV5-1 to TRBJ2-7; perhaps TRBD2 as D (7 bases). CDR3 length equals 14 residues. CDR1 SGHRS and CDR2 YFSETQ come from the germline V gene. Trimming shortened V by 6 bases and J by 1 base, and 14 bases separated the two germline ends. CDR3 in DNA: TGCGCCAGCACGGGGGGCAGTATTTCCTACGAGCAGTACTTC. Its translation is CASTGGSISYEQYF.

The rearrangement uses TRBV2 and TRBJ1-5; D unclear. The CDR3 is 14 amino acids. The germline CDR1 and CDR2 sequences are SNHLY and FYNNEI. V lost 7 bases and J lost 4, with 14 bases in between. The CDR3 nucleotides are TGTGCCAGCACCGTGGAGAGTGGGAATCAGCCCCAGCATTTT. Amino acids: CASTVESGNQPQHF.

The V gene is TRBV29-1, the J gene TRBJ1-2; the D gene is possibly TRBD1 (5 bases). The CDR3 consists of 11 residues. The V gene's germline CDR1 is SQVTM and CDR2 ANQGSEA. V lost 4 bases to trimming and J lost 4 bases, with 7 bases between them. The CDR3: CSVGGLYGYTF. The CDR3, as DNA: TGCAGCGTTGGGGGACTCTATGGCTACACCTTC.

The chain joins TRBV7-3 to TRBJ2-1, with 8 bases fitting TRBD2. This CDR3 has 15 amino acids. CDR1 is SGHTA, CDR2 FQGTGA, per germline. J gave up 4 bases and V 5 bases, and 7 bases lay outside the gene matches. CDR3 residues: CASSPGGPNYNEQFF. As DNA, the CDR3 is TGTGCCAGCAGCCCGGGGGGGCCTAATTACAATGAGCAGTTCTTC.

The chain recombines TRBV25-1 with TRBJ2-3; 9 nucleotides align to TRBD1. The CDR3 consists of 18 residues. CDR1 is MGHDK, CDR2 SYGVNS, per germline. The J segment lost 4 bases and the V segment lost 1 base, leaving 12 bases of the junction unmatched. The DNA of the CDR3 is TGTGCCAGCAGTGAATCTTTTGGGACAGGGAAGACTCCAGATACGCAGTATTTT. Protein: CASSESFGTGKTPDTQYF.

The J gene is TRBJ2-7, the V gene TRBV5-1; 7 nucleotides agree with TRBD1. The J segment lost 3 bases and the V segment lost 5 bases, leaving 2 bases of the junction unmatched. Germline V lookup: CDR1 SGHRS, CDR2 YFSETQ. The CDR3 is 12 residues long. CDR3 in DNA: TGCGCCAGCAGAAGGACAGGCTACGAGCAGTACTTC. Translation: CASRRTGYEQYF. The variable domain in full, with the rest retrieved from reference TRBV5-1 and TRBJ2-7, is KAGVTQTPRYLIKTRGQQVTLSCSPISGHRSVSWYQQTPGQGLQFLFEYFSETQRNKGNFPGRFSGRQFSNSRSEMNVSTLELGDSALYLCASRRTGYEQYFGPGTRLTVT.

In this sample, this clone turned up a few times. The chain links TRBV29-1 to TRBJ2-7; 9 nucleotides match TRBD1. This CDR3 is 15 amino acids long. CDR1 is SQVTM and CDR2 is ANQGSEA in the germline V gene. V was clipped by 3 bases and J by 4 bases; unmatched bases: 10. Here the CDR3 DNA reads TGCAGCGTTGATGACCCCACAGGGGGCGGTTACGAGCAGTACTTC. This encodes CSVDDPTGGGYEQYF.

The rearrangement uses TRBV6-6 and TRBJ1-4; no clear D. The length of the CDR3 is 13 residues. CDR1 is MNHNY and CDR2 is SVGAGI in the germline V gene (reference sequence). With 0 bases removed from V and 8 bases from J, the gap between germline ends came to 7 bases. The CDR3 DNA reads TGTGCCAGCAGTTACTCGACTTGGGAAAAACTGTTTTTT. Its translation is CASSYSTWEKLFF.

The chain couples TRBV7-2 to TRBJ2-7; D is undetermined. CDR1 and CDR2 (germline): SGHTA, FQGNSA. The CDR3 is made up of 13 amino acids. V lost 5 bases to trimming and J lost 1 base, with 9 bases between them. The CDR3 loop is CASSKTRSYEQYF. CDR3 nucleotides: TGTGCCAGCAGCAAAACTCGATCCTACGAGCAGTACTTC.

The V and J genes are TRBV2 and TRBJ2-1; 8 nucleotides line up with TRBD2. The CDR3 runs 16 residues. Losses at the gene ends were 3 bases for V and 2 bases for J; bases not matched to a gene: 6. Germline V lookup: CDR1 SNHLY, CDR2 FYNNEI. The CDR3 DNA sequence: TGTGCCAGCAGTGAGAATTCGGGAGGGACCTACAATGAGCAGTTCTTC. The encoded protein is CASSENSGGTYNEQFF.

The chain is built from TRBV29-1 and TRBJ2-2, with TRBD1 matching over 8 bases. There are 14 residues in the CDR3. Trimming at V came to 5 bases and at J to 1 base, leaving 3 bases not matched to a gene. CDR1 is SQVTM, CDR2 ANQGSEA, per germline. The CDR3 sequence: CSVRTGMNTGELFF. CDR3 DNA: TGCAGCGTTAGGACAGGGATGAACACCGGGGAGCTGTTTTTT.

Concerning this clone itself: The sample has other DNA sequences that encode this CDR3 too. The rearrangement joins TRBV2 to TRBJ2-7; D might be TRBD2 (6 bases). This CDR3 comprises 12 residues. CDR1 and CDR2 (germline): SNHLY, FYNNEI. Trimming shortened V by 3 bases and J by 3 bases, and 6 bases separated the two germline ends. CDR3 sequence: CASSEEGYEQYF. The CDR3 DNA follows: TGTGCCAGCAGTGAGGAGGGCTACGAGCAGTACTTC. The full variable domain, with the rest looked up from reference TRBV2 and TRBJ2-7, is EPEVTQTPSHQVTQMGQEVILRCVPISNHLYFYWYRQILGQKVEFLVSFYNNEISEKSEIFDDQFSVERPDGSNFTLKIRSTKLEDSAMYFCASSEEGYEQYFGPGTRLTVT.

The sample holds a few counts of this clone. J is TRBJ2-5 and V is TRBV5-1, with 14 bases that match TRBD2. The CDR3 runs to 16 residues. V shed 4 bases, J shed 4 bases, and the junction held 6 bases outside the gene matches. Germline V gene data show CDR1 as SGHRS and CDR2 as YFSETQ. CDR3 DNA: TGCGCCAGCAGCCTCGGGACTAGCGGGAGTCCAGAGACCCAGTACTTC. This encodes CASSLGTSGSPETQYF.

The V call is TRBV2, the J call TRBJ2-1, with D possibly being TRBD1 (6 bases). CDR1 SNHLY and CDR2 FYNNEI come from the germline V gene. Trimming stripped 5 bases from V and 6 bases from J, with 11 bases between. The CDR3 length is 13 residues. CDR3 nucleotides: TGTGCCAGCAGTTCCGGGACACGCAATGAGCAGTTCTTC. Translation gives CASSSGTRNEQFF.

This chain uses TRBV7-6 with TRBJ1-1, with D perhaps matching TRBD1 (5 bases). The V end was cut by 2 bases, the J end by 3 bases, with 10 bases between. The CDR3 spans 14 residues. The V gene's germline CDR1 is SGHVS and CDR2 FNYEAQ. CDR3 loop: CASSLRGGDTEAFF. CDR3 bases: TGTGCCAGCAGCTTACGGGGAGGGGACACTGAAGCTTTCTTT.

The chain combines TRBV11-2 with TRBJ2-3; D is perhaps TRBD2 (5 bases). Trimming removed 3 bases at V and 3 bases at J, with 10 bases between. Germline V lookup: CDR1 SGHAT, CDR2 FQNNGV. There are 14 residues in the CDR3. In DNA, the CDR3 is TGTGCCAGCAGCTTTGGGAGAGGTACAGATACGCAGTATTTT. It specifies CASSFGRGTDTQYF.

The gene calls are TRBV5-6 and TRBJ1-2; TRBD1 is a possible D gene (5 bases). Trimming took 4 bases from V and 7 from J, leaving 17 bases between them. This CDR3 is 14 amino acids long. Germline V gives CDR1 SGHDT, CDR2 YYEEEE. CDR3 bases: TGTGCCAGCAGCCCGGACATTGTGATGGTTGGCTACACCTTC. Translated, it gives CASSPDIVMVGYTF.

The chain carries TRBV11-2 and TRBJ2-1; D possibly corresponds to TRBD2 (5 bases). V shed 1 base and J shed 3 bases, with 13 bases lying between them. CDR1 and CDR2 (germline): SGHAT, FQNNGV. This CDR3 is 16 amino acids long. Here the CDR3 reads CASSLGGSGGYNEQFF. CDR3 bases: TGTGCCAGCAGCTTAGGAGGGAGCGGTGGCTACAATGAGCAGTTCTTC.

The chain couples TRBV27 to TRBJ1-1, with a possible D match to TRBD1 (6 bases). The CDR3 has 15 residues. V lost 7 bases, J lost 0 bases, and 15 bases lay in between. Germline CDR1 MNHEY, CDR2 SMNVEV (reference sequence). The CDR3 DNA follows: TGTGCCAGCAAGGGTATACAGGGCTTGAACACTGAAGCTTTCTTT. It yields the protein CASKGIQGLNTEAFF.

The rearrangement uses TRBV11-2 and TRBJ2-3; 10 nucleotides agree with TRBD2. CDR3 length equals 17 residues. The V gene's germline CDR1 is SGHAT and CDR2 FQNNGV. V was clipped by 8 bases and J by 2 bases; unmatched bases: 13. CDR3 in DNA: TGTGCCAGCTCCTACCTAGCGGGAGTCCTCCACACAGATACGCAGTATTTT. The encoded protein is CASSYLAGVLHTDTQYF.

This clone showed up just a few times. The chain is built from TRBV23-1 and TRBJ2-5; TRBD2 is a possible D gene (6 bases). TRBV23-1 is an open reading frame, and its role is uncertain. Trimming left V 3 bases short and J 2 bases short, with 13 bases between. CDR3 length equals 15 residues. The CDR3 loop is CASSQGTGNQETQYF. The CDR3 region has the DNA TGCGCCAGCAGTCAGGGGACTGGGAATCAAGAGACCCAGTACTTC.

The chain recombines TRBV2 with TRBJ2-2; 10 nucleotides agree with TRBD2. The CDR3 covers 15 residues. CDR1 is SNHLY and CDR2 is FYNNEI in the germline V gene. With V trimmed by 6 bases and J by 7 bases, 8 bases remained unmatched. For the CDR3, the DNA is TGTGCCAGCAGAATGTTAGCGGGAGGTAGCGGGGAGCTGTTTTTT. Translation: CASRMLAGGSGELFF.

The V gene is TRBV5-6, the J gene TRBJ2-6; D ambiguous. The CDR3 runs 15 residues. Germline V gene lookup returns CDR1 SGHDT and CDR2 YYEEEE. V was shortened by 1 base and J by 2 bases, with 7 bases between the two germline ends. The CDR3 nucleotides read TGTGCCAGCAGCTTGTTGGCGGCTGGGGCCAACGTCCTGACTTTC. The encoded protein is CASSLLAAGANVLTF. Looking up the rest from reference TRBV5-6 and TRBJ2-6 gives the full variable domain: DAGVTQSPTHLIKTRGQQVTLRCSPKSGHDTVSWYQQALGQGPQFIFQYYEEEERQRGNFPDRFSGHQFPNYSSELNVNALLLGDSALYLCASSLLAAGANVLTFGAGSRLTVL.

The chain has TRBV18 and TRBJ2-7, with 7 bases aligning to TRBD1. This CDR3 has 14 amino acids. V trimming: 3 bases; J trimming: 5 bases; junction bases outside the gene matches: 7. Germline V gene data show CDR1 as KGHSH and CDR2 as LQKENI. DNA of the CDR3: TGTGCCAGCTCACCCAGACAGGGCGATAACGAGCAGTACTTC. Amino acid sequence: CASSPRQGDNEQYF.